The 24 T cell receptor beta chains below all came from one sample that was sequenced in a study of T cells in Graves' hyperthyroidism and ophthalmopathy. Amplified TCR beta CDR3 regions derived from RNA transcripts. The HTBI primer set served for first-round RT-PCR of the TCR CDR3. One entry per CDR3 protein, called by TCRdb with MiXCR from the multiplex PCR reads. The sample has 370,000 or so distinct CDR3 sequences, approximately 12% seen once; the top ten hold about 20%. Specimen: blood. These receptors all come from a man aged 25 to 40 with Graves' hyperthyroidism that later progressed to Graves' ophthalmopathy.

Concerning this clonotype itself: One end of the junction fails to match germline, which may point to a read error. This chain uses TRBV20-1 with TRBJ2-5, with 7 positions matching TRBD1. The CDR3 runs to 14 residues. Germline lookup yields CDR1 DFQATT and CDR2 SNEGSKA (reference sequence). The CDR3: CSVHSGTAKETRYF. The CDR3 nucleotides read TGCAGTGTCCACTCCGGGACAGCCAAAGAGACCCGGTACTTC.

This clonotype was observed a few times. The chain employs TRBV19 and TRBJ1-2; D ambiguous. Trimming shortened V by 5 bases and J by 9 bases, and 10 bases separated the two germline ends. Germline V CDR1 and CDR2: LNHDA, SQIVND (reference sequence). CDR3 size: 11 residues. The CDR3 nucleotides are TGTGCCAGTAGTTTGGGCGGAAGCTACACCTTC. Its translation is CASSLGGSYTF.

This clonotype was detected ten times or more. The CDR3 DNA follows: TGTGCCAGCAGCCGTCAGGGCCTACAAGAGACCCAGTACTTC. As protein: CASSRQGLQETQYF. The rearrangement uses TRBV7-9 and TRBJ2-5; the D gene is possibly TRBD1 (5 bases). V was clipped by 5 bases and J by 2 bases, with 12 bases between them. Looked up from germline, CDR1 is SEHNR and CDR2 is FQNEAQ (reference sequence). This CDR3 region has 14 residues.

This clonotype has more than one count but fewer than ten. The chain couples TRBV29-1 to TRBJ2-5; 7 positions match TRBD2. The CDR3 has 11 residues. Germline CDR1 and CDR2: SQVTM and ANQGSEA. V shed 2 bases, J shed 11 bases, and the junction held 5 bases outside the gene matches. DNA for the CDR3: TGCAGCGTTGAACTTAGGGAGGGACAGTACTTC. Its translation: CSVELREGQYF. Looking up the rest from reference TRBV29-1 and TRBJ2-5 gives the full variable domain: SAVISQKPSRDICQRGTSLTIQCQVDSQVTMMFWYRQQPGQSLTLIATANQGSEATYESGFVIDKFPISRPNLTFSTLTVSNMSPEDSSIYLCSVELREGQYFGPGTRLLVL.

This clonotype was seen repeatedly, ten times or more. The CDR3 bases are TGTGCCAGCAGTGAAGGGGGACAGGGAGGGTCACCCCTCCACTTT. Protein sequence: CASSEGGQGGSPLHF. The chain employs TRBV2 and TRBJ1-6; TRBD1 matches at 9 bases. This CDR3 region has 15 residues. CDR1 is SNHLY and CDR2 is FYNNEI in the germline V gene. The V gene end was trimmed by 1 base and the J gene end by 10 bases; junction bases not matched to a gene: 5.

About this clonotype: A much bigger clone sits one base away, suggesting this may be a read error. The chain is built from TRBV2 and TRBJ2-5, with 7 nucleotides matching TRBD1. Germline V gene lookup returns CDR1 SNHLY and CDR2 FYNNEI. Trimming removed 6 bases from V and 1 base from J; junction bases left unmatched: 2. CDR3 length: 13 amino acids. For the CDR3, the DNA is TGTGCCAGCAGCGGACAGGTCCAAGAGACCCAGTACTTC. It specifies CASSGQVQETQYF.

This clonotype was counted a few times. This chain uses TRBV20-1 with TRBJ1-2, with D perhaps matching TRBD1 (5 bases). CDR1 and CDR2 (germline): DFQATT, SNEGSKA (reference sequence). The CDR3 sequence is 14 residues long. V was cut by 1 base and J by 8 bases, with 17 bases left in between. This CDR3 is CSARAQGLQGGYTF. In DNA form, the CDR3 reads TGCAGTGCTAGAGCCCAGGGCCTACAAGGCGGCTACACCTTC.

The V gene is TRBV13, the J gene TRBJ1-3; possible D gene TRBD1, 6 bases. This CDR3 contains 14 residues. Trimming took off 5 bases at V and 4 bases at J, with 12 bases between the two ends. CDR1 is PRHDT, CDR2 FYEKMQ, per germline (reference sequence). This CDR3 reads CASSDPGVGNTIYF. The DNA for the CDR3 is TGTGCCAGCAGCGATCCAGGGGTAGGAAACACCATATATTTT.

This chain uses TRBV2 with TRBJ1-6; the D gene is possibly TRBD1 (5 bases). Germline V gives CDR1 SNHLY, CDR2 FYNNEI. Between the trimmed V and J ends, which lost 5 bases and 0 bases, there was a span of 8 bases. The CDR3 runs 15 residues. The CDR3 nucleotides read TGTGCCAGCAGTACGGACATCTCCTATAATTCACCCCTCCACTTT. Translating gives CASSTDISYNSPLHF. The complete variable domain, with remaining parts taken from reference TRBV2 and TRBJ1-6, reads EPEVTQTPSHQVTQMGQEVILRCVPISNHLYFYWYRQILGQKVEFLVSFYNNEISEKSEIFDDQFSVERPDGSNFTLKIRSTKLEDSAMYFCASSTDISYNSPLHFGNGTRLTVT.

This clonotype occurred many times. The V gene is TRBV12-3 or TRBV12-4, the J gene TRBJ1-2; the D gene is possibly TRBD1 (6 bases). The V end lost 6 bases, the J end lost 8 bases, and 13 bases lay between the germline ends. The CDR3 has 12 amino acids. The CDR3 DNA follows: TGTGCCAGCAGCCACAGGGTAGGCGGCTACACCTTC. This sequence encodes CASSHRVGGYTF.

This clonotype came up many times. The chain employs TRBV6-1 and TRBJ1-1; TRBD1 matches 8 bases. V trimming: 8 bases; J trimming: 1 base; junction bases outside the gene matches: 3. The germline gives CDR1 MNHNS, CDR2 SASEGT. The CDR3 is 13 residues long. The CDR3 here is CASQGATNTEAFF. DNA for the CDR3: TGTGCCAGCCAGGGGGCTACGAACACTGAAGCTTTCTTT.

This clonotype has at least ten counts. The V gene is TRBV5-1, the J gene TRBJ2-7, with a weak D call TRBD2 (6 bases). CDR3 length: 14 residues. Per germline, CDR1 SGHRS and CDR2 YFSETQ. With 1 base removed from V and 5 bases from J, the gap between germline ends came to 13 bases. CDR3 amino acids: CASSLRGRGNEQYF. The CDR3 nucleotides are TGCGCCAGCAGCTTGCGGGGGAGAGGCAACGAGCAGTACTTC.

This clonotype has only a few counts. V is TRBV6-1 and J is TRBJ1-2; unclear D gene. This CDR3 has 13 amino acids. The germline V gene has CDR1 MNHNS and CDR2 SASEGT. Trimming removed 6 bases from V and 4 bases from J, with 12 bases in between. The CDR3 nucleotides are TGTGCCAGCAGGGTTTTTGGGGTCTATGGCTACACCTTC. Its protein is CASRVFGVYGYTF.

This clonotype came up many times. V usage is TRBV5-6 and J usage is TRBJ1-2; possibly TRBD1 for D (5 bases). V lost 0 bases to trimming and J lost 2 bases, with 11 bases between them. CDR1 is SGHDT, CDR2 YYEEEE, per germline. This CDR3 is built from 15 residues. For the CDR3, the DNA is TGTGCCAGCAGCTTGGAGCAGGGAGGGAACTATGGCTACACCTTC. Translation: CASSLEQGGNYGYTF.

This clonotype was counted a single time. The chain is built from TRBV27 and TRBJ2-1; the match to TRBD2 covers 9 bases. With 6 bases clipped from V and 2 bases from J, the junction kept 8 bases outside the gene matches. The CDR3 is 16 residues long. Per germline, CDR1 MNHEY and CDR2 SMNVEV (reference sequence). In DNA form, the CDR3 reads TGTGCCAGCAGCACAATAGCGGGGGATCCCTACAATGAGCAGTTCTTC. It codes for CASSTIAGDPYNEQFF.

This clonotype was detected ten times or more. The rearrangement joins TRBV10-3 to TRBJ1-1; no firm D call. Trimming cost V 8 bases and J 1 base, with 17 bases left between them. The CDR3 runs to 15 residues. Germline V gene lookup returns CDR1 ENHRY and CDR2 SYGVKD. The CDR3 reads CAIGQWGEGNTEAFF. The CDR3 nucleotides are TGTGCCATCGGTCAGTGGGGTGAGGGGAACACTGAAGCTTTCTTT.

This chain links TRBV4-1 with TRBJ2-4, with D perhaps matching TRBD2 (5 bases). V was pared by 4 bases and J by 0 bases, with 25 bases between. There are 20 residues in the CDR3. The germline CDR1 and CDR2 sequences are MGHRA and YSYEKL. The CDR3, as DNA: TGCGCCAGCAGCCGCTTACCCTGGGTGGAGGCTCTTCTAGCCAAAAACATTCAGTACTTC. This gives the protein CASSRLPWVEALLAKNIQYF.

This clonotype appeared a few times. The rearrangement joins TRBV5-1 to TRBJ1-2, with D unclear. Germline lookup yields CDR1 SGHRS and CDR2 YFSETQ. This CDR3 is 13 amino acids long. Trimming took 0 bases from V and 6 from J, leaving 9 bases between them. CDR3 in DNA: TGCGCCAGCAGCTTGGGTGGGCCTAATGGCTACACCTTC. Translating it yields CASSLGGPNGYTF.

This clonotype was counted only a few times. The V gene is TRBV11-3, the J gene TRBJ2-5; D not certain. Trimming took off 0 bases at V and 13 bases at J, with 15 bases between the two ends. Germline V gene sequence: CDR1 SGHNT, CDR2 YENEEA. The CDR3 spans 13 residues. The CDR3 loop is CASSLDGFGFLYF. In DNA, the CDR3 is TGTGCCAGCAGCTTAGATGGTTTCGGTTTTCTGTACTTC.

This clonotype was observed many times. V is TRBV6-5 and J is TRBJ2-1, with TRBD1 matching over 8 bases. The CDR3 has 15 amino acids. J was trimmed by 3 bases and V by 2 bases; bases with no gene match: 3. CDR1 and CDR2 (germline): MNHEY, SVGAGI. The CDR3 DNA follows: TGTGCCAGCAGTTACGGACAGGGCTACTACAATGAGCAGTTCTTC. Its translation: CASSYGQGYYNEQFF.

The sample holds a few counts of this clonotype. The chain couples TRBV10-2 to TRBJ1-2; D is unresolved. This CDR3 contains 15 residues. The V gene's germline CDR1 is WSHSY and CDR2 SAAADI. Trimming removed 0 bases from V and 6 bases from J, with 14 bases in between. CDR3 amino acids: CASSESNTLGDGYTF. DNA of the CDR3: TGCGCCAGCAGTGAGTCGAACACCCTAGGTGATGGCTACACCTTC.

The table lists this clonotype with a few counts. One end of the junction does not line up with germline, which may come from a read error. This chain connects TRBV7-2 to TRBJ1-3; D is uncertain. Germline V gene sequence: CDR1 SGHTA, CDR2 FQGNSA. This CDR3 has 15 amino acids. For the CDR3, the DNA is TGTGCCAGCAGCTTCCCATTAAGCTCTGGAAACACCGTATATTTT. As protein: CASSFPLSSGNTVYF.

The rearrangement uses TRBV9 and TRBJ1-3, with D unresolved. The V and J ends lost 0 bases and 2 bases respectively, with 9 bases between them. Germline V gene lookup returns CDR1 SGDLS and CDR2 YYNGEE. The CDR3 sequence is 15 residues long. CDR3 residues: CASSVDANPGNTIYF. The DNA for the CDR3 is TGTGCCAGCAGCGTAGATGCGAATCCTGGAAACACCATATATTTT.

The gene calls are TRBV6-1 and TRBJ2-5; D not resolved. The CDR3 extends over 13 amino acids. With 5 bases removed from V and 13 bases from J, the gap between germline ends came to 20 bases. Germline V gene sequence: CDR1 MNHNS, CDR2 SASEGT. CDR3 sequence: CASSPRRISYLYF. The CDR3 DNA reads as TGTGCCAGCAGTCCCCGAAGGATCTCTTACCTGTACTTC.